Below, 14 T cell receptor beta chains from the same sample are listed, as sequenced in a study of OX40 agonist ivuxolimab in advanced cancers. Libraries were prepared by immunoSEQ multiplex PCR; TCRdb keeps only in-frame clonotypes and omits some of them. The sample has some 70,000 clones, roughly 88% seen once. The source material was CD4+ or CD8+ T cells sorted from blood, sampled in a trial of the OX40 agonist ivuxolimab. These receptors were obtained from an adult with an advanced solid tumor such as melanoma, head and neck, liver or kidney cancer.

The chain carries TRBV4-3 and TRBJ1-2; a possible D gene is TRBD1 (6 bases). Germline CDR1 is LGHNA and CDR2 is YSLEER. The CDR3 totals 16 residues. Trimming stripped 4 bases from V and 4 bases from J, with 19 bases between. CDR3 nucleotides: TGCGCCAGCAGCCCACTTACCACGAGGGGGTCCTATGGCTACACCTTC. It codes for CASSPLTTRGSYGYTF.

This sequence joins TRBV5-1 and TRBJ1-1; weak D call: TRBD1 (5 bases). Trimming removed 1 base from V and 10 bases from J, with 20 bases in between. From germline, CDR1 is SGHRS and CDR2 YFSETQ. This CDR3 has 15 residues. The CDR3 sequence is CASSLLKGTALGAFF. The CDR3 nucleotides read TGCGCCAGCAGCTTGCTGAAAGGGACGGCCCTCGGAGCTTTCTTT. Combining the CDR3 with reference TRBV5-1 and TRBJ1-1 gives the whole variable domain KAGVTQTPRYLIKTRGQQVTLSCSPISGHRSVSWYQQTPGQGLQFLFEYFSETQRNKGNFPGRFSGRQFSNSRSEMNVSTLELGDSALYLCASSLLKGTALGAFFGQGTRLTVV.

For the CDR3, the DNA is TGCAGTCCACTCAATGCGCTGCGAGCTTTCTTT. Translating gives CSPLNALRAFF. The chain carries TRBV20-1 and TRBJ1-1; D call uncertain. CDR3 length equals 11 residues. Trimming shortened V by 8 bases and J by 10 bases, and 17 bases separated the two germline ends. Germline lookup yields CDR1 DFQATT and CDR2 SNEGSKA (reference sequence).

Written as DNA, the CDR3 is TGCGCCAGCAGTGAGTCGGCCAGAAACACTGAAGCTTTCTTT. It encodes CASSESARNTEAFF. The chain carries TRBV10-1 and TRBJ1-1; D unresolved. The germline CDR1 and CDR2 sequences are WNHNN and SYGVQD (reference sequence). CDR3 length: 14 residues. Trimming shortened V by 0 bases and J by 2 bases, and 7 bases separated the two germline ends.

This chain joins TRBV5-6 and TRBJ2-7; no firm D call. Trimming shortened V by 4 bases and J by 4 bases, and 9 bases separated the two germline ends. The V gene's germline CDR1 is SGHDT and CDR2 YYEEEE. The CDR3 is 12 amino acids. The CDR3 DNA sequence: TGTGCCAGCAGCACCCGATTTTACGAGCAGTACTTC. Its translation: CASSTRFYEQYF. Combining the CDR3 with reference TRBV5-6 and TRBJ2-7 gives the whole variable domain DAGVTQSPTHLIKTRGQQVTLRCSPKSGHDTVSWYQQALGQGPQFIFQYYEEEERQRGNFPDRFSGHQFPNYSSELNVNALLLGDSALYLCASSTRFYEQYFGPGTRLTVT.

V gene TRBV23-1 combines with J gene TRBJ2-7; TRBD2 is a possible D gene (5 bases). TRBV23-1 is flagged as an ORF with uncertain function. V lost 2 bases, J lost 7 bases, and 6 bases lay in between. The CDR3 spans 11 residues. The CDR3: CASSQRTEQYF. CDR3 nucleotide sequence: TGCGCCAGCAGTCAAAGGACTGAGCAGTACTTC.

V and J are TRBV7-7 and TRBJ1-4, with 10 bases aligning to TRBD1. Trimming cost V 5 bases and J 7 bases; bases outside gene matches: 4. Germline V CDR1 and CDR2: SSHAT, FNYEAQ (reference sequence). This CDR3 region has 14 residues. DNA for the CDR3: TGTGCCAGCAGCCCACGGACAGGGGGTGAAAAACTGTTTTTT. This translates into CASSPRTGGEKLFF.

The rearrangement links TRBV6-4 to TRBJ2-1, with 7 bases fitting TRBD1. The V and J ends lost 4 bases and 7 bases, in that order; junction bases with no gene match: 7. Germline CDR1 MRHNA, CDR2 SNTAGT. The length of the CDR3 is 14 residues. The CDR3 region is CASSAQGIWNEQFF. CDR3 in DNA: TGTGCCAGCAGTGCACAGGGGATATGGAATGAGCAGTTCTTC.

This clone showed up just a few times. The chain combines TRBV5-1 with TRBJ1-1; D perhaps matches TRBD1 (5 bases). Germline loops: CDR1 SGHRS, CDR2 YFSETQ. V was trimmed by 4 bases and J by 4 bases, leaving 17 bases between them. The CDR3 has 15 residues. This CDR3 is CASSPGLGKGTEAFF. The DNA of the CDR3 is TGCGCCAGCAGCCCGGGACTGGGTAAGGGCACTGAAGCTTTCTTT.

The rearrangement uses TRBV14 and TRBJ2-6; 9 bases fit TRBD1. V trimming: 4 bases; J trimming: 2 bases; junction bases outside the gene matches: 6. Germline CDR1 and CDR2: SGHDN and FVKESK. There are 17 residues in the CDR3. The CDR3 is CASSPGQGIPGANVLTF. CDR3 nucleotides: TGTGCCAGCAGCCCCGGACAGGGGATCCCTGGGGCCAACGTCCTGACTTTC.

For the CDR3, the DNA is TGTGCCAGCAGTGTCAACAGGGAATCAGATACGCAGTATTTT. This sequence encodes CASSVNRESDTQYF. The V call is TRBV6-1, the J call TRBJ2-3; D perhaps matches TRBD1 (6 bases). CDR3 length equals 14 residues. Germline-derived CDR1 and CDR2 are MNHNS and SASEGT. Trimming pared 4 bases from V and 4 bases from J, leaving 12 bases between.

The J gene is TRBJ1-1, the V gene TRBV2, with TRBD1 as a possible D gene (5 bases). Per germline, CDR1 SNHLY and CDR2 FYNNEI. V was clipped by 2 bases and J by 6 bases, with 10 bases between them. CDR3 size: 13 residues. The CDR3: CASSESGGAEAFF. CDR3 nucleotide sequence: TGTGCCAGCAGTGAAAGTGGAGGGGCTGAAGCTTTCTTT.

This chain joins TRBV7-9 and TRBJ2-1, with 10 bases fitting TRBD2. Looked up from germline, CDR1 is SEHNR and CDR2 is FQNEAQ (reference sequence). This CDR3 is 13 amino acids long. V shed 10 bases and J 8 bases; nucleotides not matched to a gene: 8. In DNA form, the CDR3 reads TGTGCCACCAATAGCGGGGGGACAGATGAGCAGTTCTTC. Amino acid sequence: CATNSGGTDEQFF.

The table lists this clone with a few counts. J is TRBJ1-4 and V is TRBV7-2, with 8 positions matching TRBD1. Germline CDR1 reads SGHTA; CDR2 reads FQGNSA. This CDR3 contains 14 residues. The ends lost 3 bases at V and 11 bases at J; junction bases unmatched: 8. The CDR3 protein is CASSFTGGKGKLFF. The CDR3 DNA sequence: TGTGCCAGCAGCTTTACAGGGGGGAAGGGGAAACTGTTTTTT.